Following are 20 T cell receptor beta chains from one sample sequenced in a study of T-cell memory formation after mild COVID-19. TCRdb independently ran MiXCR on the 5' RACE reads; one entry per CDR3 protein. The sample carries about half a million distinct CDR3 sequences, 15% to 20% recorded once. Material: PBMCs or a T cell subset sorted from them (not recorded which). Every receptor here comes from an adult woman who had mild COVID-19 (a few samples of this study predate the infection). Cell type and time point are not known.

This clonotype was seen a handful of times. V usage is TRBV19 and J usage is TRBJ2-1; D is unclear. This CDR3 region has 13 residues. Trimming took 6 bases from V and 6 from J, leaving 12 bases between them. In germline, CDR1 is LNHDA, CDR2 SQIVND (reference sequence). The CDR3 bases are TGTGCCAGTAGGGAAACGGGCCCCAATGAGCAGTTCTTC. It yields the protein CASRETGPNEQFF.

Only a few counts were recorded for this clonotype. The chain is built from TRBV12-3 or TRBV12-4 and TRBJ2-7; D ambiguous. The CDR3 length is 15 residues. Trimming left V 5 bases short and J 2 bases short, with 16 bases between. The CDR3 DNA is TGTGCCAGCAGTCCAACAGACTCGTGGACCTACGAGCAGTACTTC. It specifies CASSPTDSWTYEQYF.

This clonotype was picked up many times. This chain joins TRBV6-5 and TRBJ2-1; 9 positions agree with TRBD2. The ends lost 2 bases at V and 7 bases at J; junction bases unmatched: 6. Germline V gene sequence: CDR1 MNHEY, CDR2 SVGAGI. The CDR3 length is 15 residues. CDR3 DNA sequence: TGTGCCAGCAGTTACGGCGCGGGGGGGACAAATGAGCAGTTCTTC. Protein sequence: CASSYGAGGTNEQFF.

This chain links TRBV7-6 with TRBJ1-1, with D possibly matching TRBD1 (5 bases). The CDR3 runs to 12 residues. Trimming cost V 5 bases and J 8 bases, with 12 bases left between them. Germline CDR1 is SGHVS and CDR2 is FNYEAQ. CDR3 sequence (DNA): TGTGCCAGCAGCCCGCAGGGCAGGGAAGCTTTCTTT. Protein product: CASSPQGREAFF.

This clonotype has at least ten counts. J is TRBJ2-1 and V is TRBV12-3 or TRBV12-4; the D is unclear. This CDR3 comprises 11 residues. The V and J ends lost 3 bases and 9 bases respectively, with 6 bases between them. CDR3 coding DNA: TGTGCCAGCAGTTTCGCCGGTGAGCAGTTCTTC. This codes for CASSFAGEQFF.

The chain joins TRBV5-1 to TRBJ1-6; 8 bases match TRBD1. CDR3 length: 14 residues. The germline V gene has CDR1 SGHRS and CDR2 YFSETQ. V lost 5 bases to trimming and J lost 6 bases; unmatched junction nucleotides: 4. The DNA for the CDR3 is TGCGCCAGCAGGGACAGGGAGGGTAATTCACCCCTCCACTTT. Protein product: CASRDREGNSPLHF.

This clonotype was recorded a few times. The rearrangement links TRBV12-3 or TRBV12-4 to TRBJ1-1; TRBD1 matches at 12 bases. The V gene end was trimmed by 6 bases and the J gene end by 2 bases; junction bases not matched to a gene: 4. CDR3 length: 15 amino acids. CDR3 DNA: TGTGCCAGCAGACCCGGGACAGGGGGCAACACTGAAGCTTTCTTT. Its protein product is CASRPGTGGNTEAFF.

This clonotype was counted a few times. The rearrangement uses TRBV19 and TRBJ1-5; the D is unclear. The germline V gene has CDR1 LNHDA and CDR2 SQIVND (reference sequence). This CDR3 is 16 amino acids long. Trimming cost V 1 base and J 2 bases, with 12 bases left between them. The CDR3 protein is CASSIVTAGRNQPQHF. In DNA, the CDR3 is TGTGCCAGTAGTATAGTCACAGCAGGACGCAATCAGCCCCAGCATTTT.

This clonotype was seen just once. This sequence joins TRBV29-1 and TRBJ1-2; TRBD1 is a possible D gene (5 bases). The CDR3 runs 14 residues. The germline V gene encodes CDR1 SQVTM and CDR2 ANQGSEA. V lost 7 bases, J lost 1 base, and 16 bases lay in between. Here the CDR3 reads CSADLPGGNYGYTF. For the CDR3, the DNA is TGCAGCGCCGACCTTCCGGGGGGTAACTATGGCTACACCTTC.

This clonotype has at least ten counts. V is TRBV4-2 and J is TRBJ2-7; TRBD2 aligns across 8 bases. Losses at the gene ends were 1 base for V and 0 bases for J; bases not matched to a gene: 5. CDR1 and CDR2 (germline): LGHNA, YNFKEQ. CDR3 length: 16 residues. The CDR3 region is CASSQVGTSGSYEQYF. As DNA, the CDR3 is TGTGCCAGCAGCCAAGTAGGAACTAGCGGCTCCTACGAGCAGTACTTC.

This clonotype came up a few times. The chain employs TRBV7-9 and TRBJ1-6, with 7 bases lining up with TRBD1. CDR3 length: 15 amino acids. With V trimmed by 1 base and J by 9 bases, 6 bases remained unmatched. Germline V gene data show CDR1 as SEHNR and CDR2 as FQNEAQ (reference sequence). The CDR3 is CASSLDGTAISPLHF. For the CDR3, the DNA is TGTGCCAGCAGCTTAGATGGGACAGCCATTTCACCCCTCCACTTT.

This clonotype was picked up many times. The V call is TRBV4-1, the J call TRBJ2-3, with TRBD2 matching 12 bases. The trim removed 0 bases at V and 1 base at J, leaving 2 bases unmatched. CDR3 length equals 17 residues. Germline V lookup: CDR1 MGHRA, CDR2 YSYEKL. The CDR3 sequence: CASSQDRLAGGTDTQYF. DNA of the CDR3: TGCGCCAGCAGCCAAGATCGACTAGCGGGGGGCACAGATACGCAGTATTTT.

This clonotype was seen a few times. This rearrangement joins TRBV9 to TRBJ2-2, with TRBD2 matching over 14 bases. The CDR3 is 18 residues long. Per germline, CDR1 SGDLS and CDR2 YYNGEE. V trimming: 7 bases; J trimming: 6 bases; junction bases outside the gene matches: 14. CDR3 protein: CASRPGTSGSRGAGELFF. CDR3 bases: TGTGCCAGCCGCCCGGGGACTAGCGGGAGCCGAGGGGCCGGGGAGCTGTTTTTT.

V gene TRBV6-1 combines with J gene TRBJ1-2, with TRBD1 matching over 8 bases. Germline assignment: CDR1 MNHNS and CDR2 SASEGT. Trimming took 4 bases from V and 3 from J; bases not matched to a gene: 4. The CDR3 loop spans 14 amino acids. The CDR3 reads CASSAQDRDYGYTF. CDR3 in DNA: TGTGCCAGCAGTGCTCAGGACAGGGACTATGGCTACACCTTC.

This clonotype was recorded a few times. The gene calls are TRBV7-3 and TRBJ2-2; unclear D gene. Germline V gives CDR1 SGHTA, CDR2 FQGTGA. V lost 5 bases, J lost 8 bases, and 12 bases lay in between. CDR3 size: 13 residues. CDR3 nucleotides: TGTGCCAGCAGCACCGCCTCCTGGGGGGAGCTGTTTTTT. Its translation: CASSTASWGELFF. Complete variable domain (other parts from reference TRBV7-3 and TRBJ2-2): GAGVSQTPSNKVTEKGKYVELRCDPISGHTALYWYRQSLGQGPEFLIYFQGTGAADDSGLPNDRFFAVRPEGSVSTLKIQRTERGDSAVYLCASSTASWGELFFGEGSRLTVL.

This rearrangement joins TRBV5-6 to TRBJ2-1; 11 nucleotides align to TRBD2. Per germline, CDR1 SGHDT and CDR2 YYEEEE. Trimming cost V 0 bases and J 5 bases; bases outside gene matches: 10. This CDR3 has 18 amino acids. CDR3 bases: TGTGCCAGCAGCTTGGTGTCGCTCCTAGCGGGGGGCCACAATGAGCAGTTCTTC. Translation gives CASSLVSLLAGGHNEQFF.

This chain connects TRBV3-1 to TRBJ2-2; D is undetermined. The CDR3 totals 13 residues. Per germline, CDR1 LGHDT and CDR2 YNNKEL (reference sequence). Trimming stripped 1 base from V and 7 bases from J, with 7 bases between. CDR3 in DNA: TGTGCCAGCAGCCAAGGGGGTATCGGGGAGCTGTTTTTT. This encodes CASSQGGIGELFF.

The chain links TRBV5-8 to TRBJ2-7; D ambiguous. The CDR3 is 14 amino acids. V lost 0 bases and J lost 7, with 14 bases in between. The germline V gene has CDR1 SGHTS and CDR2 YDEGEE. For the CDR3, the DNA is TGTGCCAGCAGCTTGGAGGGCCCCGGCTTGGAGCAGTACTTC. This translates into CASSLEGPGLEQYF.

The CDR3 here is CASSLARLANTEAFF. CDR3 nucleotides: TGTGCCAGCAGCTTAGCTCGGTTAGCGAACACTGAAGCTTTCTTT. This chain uses TRBV7-8 with TRBJ1-1; no clear D gene. The V gene's germline CDR1 is SGHVS and CDR2 FQNEAQ. The ends were cut back, 0 bases at V and 1 base at J, with 9 bases in the middle. The CDR3 is 15 residues long.

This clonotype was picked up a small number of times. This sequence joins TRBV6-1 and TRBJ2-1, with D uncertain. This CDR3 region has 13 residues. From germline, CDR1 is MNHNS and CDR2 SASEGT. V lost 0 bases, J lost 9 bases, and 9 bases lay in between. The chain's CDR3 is CASSEAEWVEQFF. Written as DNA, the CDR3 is TGTGCCAGCAGTGAAGCGGAGTGGGTTGAGCAGTTCTTC.